This TCR beta chain derives from a study of radiotherapy plus CTLA-4 blockade in lung cancer. CDR1 and CDR2 (germline): SGHDT, YYEEEE. CDR3 length: 16 residues. With V trimmed by 4 bases and J by 2 bases, 7 bases remained unmatched. Focal radiation was given together with CTLA-4 blockade (ipilimumab) to patients with chemo-refractory metastatic non-small-cell lung cancer. Produced via immunoSEQ multiplex PCR; TCRdb's table is partial and in-frame only. The sample carries over 50,000 clones, roughly four fifths recorded once. Specimen: peripheral blood, collected from a patient treated with radiotherapy plus ipilimumab. The chain uses TRBV5-6 and TRBJ2-2, with 8 bases identical to TRBD2. The sequence was collected from a human donor with non-small cell lung cancer who had a complete response to radiotherapy plus ipilimumab. CDR3: CASSPLLAVNTGELFF. The CDR3 DNA reads as TGTGCCAGCAGCCCCCTACTAGCGGTTAACACCGGGGAGCTGTTTTTT.